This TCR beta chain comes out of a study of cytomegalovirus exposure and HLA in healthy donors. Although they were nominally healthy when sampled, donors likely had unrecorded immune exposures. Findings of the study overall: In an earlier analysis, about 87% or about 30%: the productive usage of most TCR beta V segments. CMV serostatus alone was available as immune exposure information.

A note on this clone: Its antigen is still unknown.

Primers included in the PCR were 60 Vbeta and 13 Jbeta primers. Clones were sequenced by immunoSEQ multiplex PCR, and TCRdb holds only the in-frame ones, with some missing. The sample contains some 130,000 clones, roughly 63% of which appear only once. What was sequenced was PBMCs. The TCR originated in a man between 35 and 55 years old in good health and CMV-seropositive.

Here the CDR3 reads CASSYDRTGNTIYF. In DNA form, the CDR3 reads TGTGCCAGCAGTTACGACAGAACTGGAAACACCATATATTTT. This chain links TRBV6-5 with TRBJ1-3, with D perhaps TRBD1 (5 bases). The CDR3 loop spans 14 amino acids. Trimming stripped 2 bases from V and 2 bases from J, with 7 bases between. Germline lookup yields CDR1 MNHEY and CDR2 SVGAGI.